The sequence of this TCR beta chain was determined in a study of blood T cells in healthy people across ages. After removal of 2 bases from V and 0 bases from J, the junction contained 6 bases not matched to a gene. The germline CDR1 and CDR2 sequences are SGHTA and FQGNSA. The CDR3 has 17 amino acids. General study points: There was no known CMV status for donors, so expanded clonotype changes were possibly confounded. A roughly linear age-dependent decrease characterized TCR beta diversity per million T cells.

Worth noting for this clonotype: What it binds is unknown.

Alongside a J-beta primer mix, a sample-barcoded 5' primer served in a second PCR lasting 7 to 11 cycles. With 12 random nucleotides, a template-switch adaptor tagged each individual cDNA molecule. TCRdb re-analysed the 5' RACE reads in MiXCR, keeping a single row per CDR3 protein. The data contain some 1.4 million distinct CDR3 sequences, 35% to 45% of them singletons. Sequences were obtained from blood. The sequence derives from a woman younger than 35 in good health. The V and J genes are TRBV7-2 and TRBJ2-2, with 7 bases matching TRBD2. The CDR3 sequence is CASSLIRAGANTGELFF. DNA of the CDR3: TGTGCCAGCAGCTTAATACGCGCGGGGGCGAACACCGGGGAGCTGTTTTTT.